This TCR beta chain was observed in a study of CXCR3-negative and CXCR3-positive naive CD8 T cells. Study-level information: The study obtained 130 million to 150 million TRB reads, about 1.5 +/- 0.3 million per library.

Investigators sorted each CD8+ T cell subset in triplicate, taking some 300,000 cells each time. Regarding this clonotype: Its antigen is still unknown.

The libraries of TRB cDNA were prepared using 5' RACE with UMI labels. TCRdb re-called the 5' RACE reads and catalogs CDR3 proteins one per entry, DNA excluded. The sample includes fewer than 90,000 distinct CDR3 sequences. Findings and caveats of the study: Naive cells with CXCR3 showed TRB CDR3s that were more hydrophobic than those in CXCR3-negative naive cells. Naive subsets did not differ in surface CD5, and the authors estimated TCR strength using properties of the TRB CDR3. Cryopreserved PBMCs had partly decreased CXCR3 expression; fresh PBMCs were used in most assays.

This CDR3 has 13 residues. Germline CDR1 MDHEN, CDR2 SYDVKM. The sequence came from a human donor in good health. Some clones in this sample may be carry-over from other donors' samples. The specimen sequenced was naive CXCR3+ CD8+ T cells from blood. Noted subset: CD45RO-CCR7+CD27+CD95- naive CD8+ T cells expressing CXCR3 (TNR3+). The chain has TRBV28 and TRBJ2-7; TCRdb gives TRBD1 as the D gene, but with no DNA this cannot be confirmed. The CDR3 sequence is CANQDSNGYEQYF.